This T cell receptor (beta chain) was captured by sequencing in a study of blood T cell repertoires in COVID-19 (dated by TCRdb to about 2020). As for the study more broadly: Collaborator samples came from the United States, Italy and Spain and covered acute and convalescent phases of COVID-19. The sample metadata nearly always contained a de-identified subject ID, COVID-19 status, age in years and sex. Where available, HLA class I and class II types were taken from metadata supplied by the sample provider and were not determined by assay-based typing. The repertoires were made available in a free public database intended to serve as a resource for research on the immune response to SARS-CoV-2. The prospective study material was composed of cDNA or gDNA derived from T cells, B-cell-depleted T cells, or PBMCs. Subjects who had been exposed to COVID-19, were actively infected with it, or had recovered from it provided the deeply sampled blood TCRbeta repertoires that made up the dataset. The samples were drawn from the first 160 participants of the ongoing ImmuneRACE study and from under 1,500 subjects provided by 6 global collaborators.

The immunoSEQ Assay, a bias-controlled multiplex PCR, was used to amplify TCRbeta CDR3 regions from genomic DNA. In the paper's pipeline: Within the assay, amplification of reference gene primers was used to estimate how many nucleated cells each sample contained. Sequence reads were collapsed and filtered to measure the absolute abundance of every unique TCRbeta CDR3 rearrangement. For each sample, productive Simpson clonality was calculated as the square root of Simpson's diversity index across productive rearrangements. The source is immuneACCESS, and TCRdb retained only in-frame sequences with V and J called. Part of the clones is not carried over; for the studies checked, unresolved V genes explain less than half of this, and the remainder is unexplained. From that table come the V and J calls and clone size; the DNA was used to work out D and trimming. The table for this sample lists around 400,000 clones; roughly nine tenths of them were counted only once. The top ten clones comprise 1.7% of the sample.

Summary of the overall study and its limitations: The amount of clinical and demographic metadata varied by source and participant and was provided uncurated.

From the cysteine through the phenylalanine, the CDR3 covers 14 amino acids. The read is trimmed to its CDR3 DNA, 42 bases read in frame from base 1. V is reduced by 3 bases and J by 6 bases, leaving a spacing of 13 bases between them. CDR1 and CDR2 (LNHDA, SQIVND) derive from the germline V gene (reference sequence). Participants in the prospective study were aged roughly 18 to 100 years, lived in some 24 United States geographic areas, and enrolled through a virtual design. Cohort assignment in the prospective study relied on participant-reported clinical history from a screening survey and a study questionnaire. Recovered participants in ImmuneRACE Cohort 3 were defined as having two consecutive negative NP/OP PCR tests, clearance from a healthcare professional, or resolution of symptoms. In the prospective study, mobile phlebotomists collected whole blood, serum and a nasopharyngeal or oropharyngeal swab from each participant. Participants in the prospective study had the option to provide additional blood draws and questionnaires over a roughly two-month period. Blood samples from the prospective study were shipped frozen or at room temperature prior to DNA extraction.

Details on this clone: Its recognized antigen is unknown. The sample holds no much larger clone one base away, and base qualities are not on file.

The specimen sequenced was PBMCs or T cells enriched from blood (not recorded which). This receptor was taken from a woman aged 25 to 39 who had recovered from COVID-19. The V and J segments used are TRBV19 and TRBJ2-3, and the D gene may be TRBD2, 6 bases matching. The CDR3 reads CASSIGTSRDTQYF. The bases are TGTGCCAGTAGTATTGGTACTAGCCGTGATACGCAGTATTTT.